Listed below are T cell receptor beta chains from one sample, sequenced in a study of T-cell reconstitution after alpha-beta-depleted transplantation in children. TCRdb used MiXCR to reprocess the PCR reads, holding one entry per CDR3 protein. The table has 490,000 or so distinct CDR3 sequences, under 15% seen once. Specimen: PBMCs from the stem cell graft donor, collected from the stem cell graft. The receptors stem from a human donor who donated a stem cell graft to a child with combined immunodeficiency. Each CDR3 is given with its conserved first and last residue. The order of the fields is CDR3 DNA, CDR3 protein, D gene, V gene, clone size, J gene. A D gene is named only where the DNA matches it firmly. Not every row has a clone size; where given, it reads once, few, many or a size class.

CDR3 DNA: TGCAGCGTTGAAGAGCGTCGGGGGGGCTTCTGGGCAGATACGCAGTATTTT
CDR3 protein: CSVEERRGGFWADTQYF
D gene: TRBD2
V gene: TRBV29-1
clone size: many
J gene: TRBJ2-3

CDR3 DNA: TGTGCTAGTGGTTTGGCTGGCAAGGCCCCCTACGAGCAGTACTTC
CDR3 protein: CASGLAGKAPYEQYF
D gene: -
V gene: TRBV12-5
clone size: -
J gene: TRBJ2-7

CDR3 DNA: TGTGCCAGCAGTCCTCATGGACAGGGCTCCTACGAGCAGTACTTC
CDR3 protein: CASSPHGQGSYEQYF
D gene: TRBD1
V gene: TRBV27
clone size: many
J gene: TRBJ2-7

CDR3 DNA: TGTGCCAGCAGCTTAGCGGACAGCACATATACGCAGTATTTT
CDR3 protein: CASSLADSTYTQYF
D gene: -
V gene: TRBV7-6
clone size: few
J gene: TRBJ2-3

CDR3 DNA: TGTGCCAGCAGTTTAAGGGGGGGATTCTCCTACGAGCAGTACTTC
CDR3 protein: CASSLRGGFSYEQYF
D gene: -
V gene: TRBV27
clone size: few
J gene: TRBJ2-7

CDR3 DNA: TGCGCCAGCAGCTTGACGGGAACCTCCTACAATGAGCAGTTCTTC
CDR3 protein: CASSLTGTSYNEQFF
D gene: -
V gene: TRBV5-1
clone size: -
J gene: TRBJ2-1

CDR3 DNA: TGTGCCAGCAGCCTGAGAGCCGGGGGCTTTGAGGAAAAACTGTTTTTT
CDR3 protein: CASSLRAGGFEEKLFF
D gene: -
V gene: TRBV12-3/TRBV12-4
clone size: -
J gene: TRBJ1-4

CDR3 DNA: TGCGCCAGCAGCTTGGAACGGGGCGATGGCTACACCTTC
CDR3 protein: CASSLERGDGYTF
D gene: -
V gene: TRBV5-1
clone size: many
J gene: TRBJ1-2

CDR3 DNA: TGCAGCGTTACTAAACCCAGGGGTCAAGAGACCCAGTACTTC
CDR3 protein: CSVTKPRGQETQYF
D gene: -
V gene: TRBV29-1
clone size: -
J gene: TRBJ2-5

CDR3 DNA: TGTGCCACCAGCAGAGATCAGCGGTCGGTGACCCAGTACTTC
CDR3 protein: CATSRDQRSVTQYF
D gene: -
V gene: TRBV15
clone size: many
J gene: TRBJ2-5

CDR3 DNA: TGTGCCACCAGCAGAGAAATGGGTCAGGAGCAGTTCTTC
CDR3 protein: CATSREMGQEQFF
D gene: -
V gene: TRBV15
clone size: few
J gene: TRBJ2-1

CDR3 DNA: TGCGCCAGCAAAGGACAATTCTACAATGAGCAGTTCTTC
CDR3 protein: CASKGQFYNEQFF
D gene: -
V gene: TRBV10-2
clone size: many
J gene: TRBJ2-1

CDR3 DNA: TGTGCCAGCAGCTTAGAAAGGGTATCGGAGCAGTTCTTC
CDR3 protein: CASSLERVSEQFF
D gene: -
V gene: TRBV7-3
clone size: -
J gene: TRBJ2-1

CDR3 DNA: TGTGCCAGCAGCCCGCGACTAGCGAGTTCCTACAATGAGCAGTTCTTC
CDR3 protein: CASSPRLASSYNEQFF
D gene: TRBD2
V gene: TRBV11-2
clone size: -
J gene: TRBJ2-1

CDR3 DNA: TGCAGTGCTATGACAGGGGTACGTGGGTACTACGAGCAGTACTTC
CDR3 protein: CSAMTGVRGYYEQYF
D gene: TRBD1
V gene: TRBV20-1
clone size: many
J gene: TRBJ2-7

CDR3 DNA: TGTGCCAGCAGCTTAAGGGTATATAATTCACCCCTCCACTTT
CDR3 protein: CASSLRVYNSPLHF
D gene: -
V gene: TRBV7-2
clone size: -
J gene: TRBJ1-6

CDR3 DNA: TGCACCAGCAGCCAAGGGGGTGCGGGAGTAGCCAAAAACATTCAGTACTTC
CDR3 protein: CTSSQGGAGVAKNIQYF
D gene: -
V gene: TRBV1
clone size: many
J gene: TRBJ2-4

CDR3 DNA: TGCGCCAGCAGCACCCACGCGGACTCTACTGAAGCTTTCTTT
CDR3 protein: CASSTHADSTEAFF
D gene: -
V gene: TRBV5-1
clone size: few
J gene: TRBJ1-1

CDR3 DNA: TGCAGCGTTCGGGAGGGGGAGCAGTACTTC
CDR3 protein: CSVREGEQYF
D gene: TRBD2
V gene: TRBV29-1
clone size: many
J gene: TRBJ2-7

CDR3 DNA: TGCAGTGCTAAGAAGCAGAGTGGAAACACCATATATTTT
CDR3 protein: CSAKKQSGNTIYF
D gene: -
V gene: TRBV20-1
clone size: few
J gene: TRBJ1-3

CDR3 DNA: TGTGCCAGCAGCGGGACCGGGACTAAGGCCTACGAGCAGTACTTC
CDR3 protein: CASSGTGTKAYEQYF
D gene: TRBD2
V gene: TRBV7-8
clone size: -
J gene: TRBJ2-7

CDR3 DNA: TGTGCCAGCAGACCCGACAGGGGAGACGCGGATACGCAGTATTTT
CDR3 protein: CASRPDRGDADTQYF
D gene: TRBD1
V gene: TRBV2
clone size: -
J gene: TRBJ2-3

CDR3 DNA: TGCGCCAGCAGGTCCACCAGCTCAGGGGTCACCGGGGAGCTGTTTTTT
CDR3 protein: CASRSTSSGVTGELFF
D gene: -
V gene: TRBV5-1
clone size: -
J gene: TRBJ2-2

CDR3 DNA: TGTGCCTGGCCCGGGTTAGCCGGTACTGAAGCTTTCTTT
CDR3 protein: CAWPGLAGTEAFF
D gene: -
V gene: TRBV30
clone size: -
J gene: TRBJ1-1

CDR3 DNA: TGTGCCAGCAGCTGGGGACGCCAGACCGGGGAGCTGTTTTTT
CDR3 protein: CASSWGRQTGELFF
D gene: -
V gene: TRBV7-2
clone size: few
J gene: TRBJ2-2

CDR3 DNA: TGCGCCAGCAGCAGAATCGGGAGGGCCTCGGAGACCCAGTACTTC
CDR3 protein: CASSRIGRASETQYF
D gene: TRBD2
V gene: TRBV5-1
clone size: few
J gene: TRBJ2-5